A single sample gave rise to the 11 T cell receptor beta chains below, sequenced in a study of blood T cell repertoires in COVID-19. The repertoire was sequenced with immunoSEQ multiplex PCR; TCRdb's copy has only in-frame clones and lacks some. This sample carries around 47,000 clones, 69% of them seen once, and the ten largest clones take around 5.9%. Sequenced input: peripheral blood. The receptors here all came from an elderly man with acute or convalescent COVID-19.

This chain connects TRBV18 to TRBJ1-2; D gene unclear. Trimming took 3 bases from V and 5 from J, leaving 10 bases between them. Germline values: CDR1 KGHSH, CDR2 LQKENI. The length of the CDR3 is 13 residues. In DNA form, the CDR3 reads TGTGCCAGCTCACCCATCCCACTTTATGGCTACACCTTC. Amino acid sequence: CASSPIPLYGYTF.

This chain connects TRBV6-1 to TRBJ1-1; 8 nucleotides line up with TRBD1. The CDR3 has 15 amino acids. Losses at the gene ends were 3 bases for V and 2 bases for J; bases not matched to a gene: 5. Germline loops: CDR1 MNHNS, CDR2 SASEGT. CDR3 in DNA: TGTGCCAGCAGTGACCAGGGGGCGGTTAACACTGAAGCTTTCTTT. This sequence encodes CASSDQGAVNTEAFF.

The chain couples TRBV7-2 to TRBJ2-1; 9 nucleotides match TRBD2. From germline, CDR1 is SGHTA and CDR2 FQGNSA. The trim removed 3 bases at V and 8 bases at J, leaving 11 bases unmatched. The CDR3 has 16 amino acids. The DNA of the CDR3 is TGTGCCAGCAGCTTTCGGGGCGGGGGGGCCAGAGATGAGCAGTTCTTC. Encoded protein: CASSFRGGGARDEQFF.

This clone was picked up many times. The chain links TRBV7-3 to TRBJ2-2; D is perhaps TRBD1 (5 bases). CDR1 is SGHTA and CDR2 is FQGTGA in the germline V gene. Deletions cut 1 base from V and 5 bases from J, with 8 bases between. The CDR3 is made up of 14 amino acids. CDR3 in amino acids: CASSLRGGTGELFF. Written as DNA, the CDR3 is TGTGCCAGCAGCTTAAGGGGCGGAACCGGGGAGCTGTTTTTT.

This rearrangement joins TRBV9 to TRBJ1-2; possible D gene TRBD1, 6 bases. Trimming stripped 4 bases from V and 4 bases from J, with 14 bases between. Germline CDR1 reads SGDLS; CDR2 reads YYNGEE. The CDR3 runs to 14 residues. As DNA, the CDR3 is TGTGCCAGCAGCCCCAGGCCGGACAGCTATGGCTACACCTTC. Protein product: CASSPRPDSYGYTF.

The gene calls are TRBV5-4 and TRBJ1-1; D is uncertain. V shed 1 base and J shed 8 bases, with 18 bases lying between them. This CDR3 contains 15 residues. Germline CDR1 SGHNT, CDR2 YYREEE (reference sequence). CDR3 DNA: TGTGCCAGCAGCTTGTTCGGAGCACGGTCGATCGAAGCTTTCTTT. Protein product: CASSLFGARSIEAFF.

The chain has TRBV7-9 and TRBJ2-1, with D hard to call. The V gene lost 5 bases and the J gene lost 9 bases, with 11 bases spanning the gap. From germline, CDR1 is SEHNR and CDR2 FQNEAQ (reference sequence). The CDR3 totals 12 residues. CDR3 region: CASSKIAGEQFF. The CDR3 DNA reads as TGTGCCAGCAGCAAGATAGCCGGTGAGCAGTTCTTC.

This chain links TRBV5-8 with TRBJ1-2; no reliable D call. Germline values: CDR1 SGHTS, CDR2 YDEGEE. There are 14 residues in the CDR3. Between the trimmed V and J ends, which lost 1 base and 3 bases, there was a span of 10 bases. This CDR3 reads CASSLRGLDYGYTF. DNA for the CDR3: TGTGCCAGCAGCTTGCGGGGTTTGGACTATGGCTACACCTTC.

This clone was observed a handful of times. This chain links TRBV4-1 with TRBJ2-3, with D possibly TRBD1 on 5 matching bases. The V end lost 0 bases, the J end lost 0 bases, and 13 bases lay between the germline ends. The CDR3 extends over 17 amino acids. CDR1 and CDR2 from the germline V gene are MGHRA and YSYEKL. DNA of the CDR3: TGCGCCAGCAGCCAAGAATCTACTTGGGGCAGCACAGATACGCAGTATTTT. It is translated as CASSQESTWGSTDTQYF.

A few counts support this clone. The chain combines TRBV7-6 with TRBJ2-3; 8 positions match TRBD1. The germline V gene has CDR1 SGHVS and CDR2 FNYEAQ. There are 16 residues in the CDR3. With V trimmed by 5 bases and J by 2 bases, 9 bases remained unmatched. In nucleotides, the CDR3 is TGTGCCAGCAGCGGGGGGAGGACAGGGTACACAGATACGCAGTATTTT. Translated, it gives CASSGGRTGYTDTQYF. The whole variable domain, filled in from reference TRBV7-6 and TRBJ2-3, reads GAGVSQSPRYKVTKRGQDVALRCDPISGHVSLYWYRQALGQGPEFLTYFNYEAQQDKSGLPNDRFSAERPEGSISTLTIQRTEQRDSAMYRCASSGGRTGYTDTQYFGPGTRLTVL.

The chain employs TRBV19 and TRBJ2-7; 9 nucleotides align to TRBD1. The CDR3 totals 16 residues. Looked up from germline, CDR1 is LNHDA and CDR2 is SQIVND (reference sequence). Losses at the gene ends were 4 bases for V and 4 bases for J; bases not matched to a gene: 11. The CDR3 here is CASSKMVLGQGYEQYF. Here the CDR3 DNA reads TGTGCCAGTAGTAAAATGGTACTGGGACAGGGTTACGAGCAGTACTTC.